This TCR beta chain is drawn from a study of blood T cell repertoires in COVID-19 (dated by TCRdb to the early 2020s). At the level of the whole study: Samples from collaborators originated in the United States, Italy and Spain and spanned both the acute and convalescent phases of COVID-19. The prospective study material was composed of cDNA or gDNA derived from T cells, B-cell-depleted T cells, or PBMCs. The dataset comprised deeply sampled blood TCRbeta repertoires from subjects exposed to, actively infected with, or recovered from COVID-19. A freely available public database, intended as a resource for researchers studying the immune response to SARS-CoV-2, is where the repertoires were released. Samples were obtained from the ongoing ImmuneRACE study (first 160 participants) and from roughly 1,300 subjects provided by 6 global collaborators. Sample metadata almost always included a de-identified subject ID, COVID-19 status, age in years and sex. Where HLA class I and class II types were available, the types were taken from metadata supplied by the sample provider, not from assay-based typing.

TCRbeta CDR3 regions were amplified from genomic DNA using the immunoSEQ Assay, a bias-controlled multiplex PCR. On the study's bioinformatics: The number of nucleated cells in each sample was estimated from the amplification of reference gene primers within the assay. To quantify the absolute abundance of each unique TCRbeta CDR3 rearrangement, sequence reads were collapsed and filtered. For each sample, productive Simpson clonality was calculated by taking the square root of Simpson's diversity index across productive rearrangements. As stored in TCRdb, this immuneACCESS dataset retains in-frame rearrangements with V and J assigned. A fraction of the clones does not appear; measured against another copy, unresolved V genes explain less than half of the discrepancy, and the remainder lacks a known reason. The V and J calls and clone size were taken over from that table, and D and trimming were inferred from the DNA. The sample profile shows tens of thousands of clones; approximately 80% of them were found once. About three fifths of the sample rests with the top ten.

The germline ends are 13 bases apart after V is trimmed by 4 bases and J by 3 bases. The CDR3 contains 15 residues, cysteine and phenylalanine counted. Left in the record is the CDR3 DNA by itself, 45 bases read in frame from the first base. CDR1 KGHSH and CDR2 LQKENI are derived from the germline V gene. Here is what the overall study found, with its caveats: The amount of clinical and demographic metadata varied by source and participant and was provided uncurated.

Each collaborating institution followed its own protocols to collect whole blood in K2EDTA tubes. For TCRbeta analysis, collaborator samples were shipped as frozen whole blood, as isolated PBMCs, or as DNA extracted from either sample type. As to this clone: Its antigen is not yet known. No base qualities exist here, and no much larger clone lies one base off it.

The specimen sequenced was peripheral blood. Recombination joined TRBV18 with TRBJ2-1; TRBD1 might be the D gene, on 6 matching bases. The TCR was taken from an elderly man with acute or convalescent COVID-19. The CDR3 region has the sequence CASSLRQEFYNEQFF. The sequenced DNA: TGTGCCAGCTCACTACGACAGGAGTTCTACAATGAGCAGTTCTTC. Supplemented by the reference TRBV18 and TRBJ2-1 proteins around the CDR3, the complete variable domain is NAGVMQNPRHLVRRRGQEARLRCSPMKGHSHVYWYRQLPEEGLKFMVYLQKENIIDESGMPKERFSAEFPKEGPSILRIQQVVRGDSAAYFCASSLRQEFYNEQFFGPGTRLTVL.